The clone carrying this T cell receptor (beta chain) was counted between two and nine times. Its target is unknown. The data originate from a study of post-analysis software for immune sequencing data. Study findings and constraints: Significantly decreased normalized Chao1 diversity was recorded for multiple sclerosis patients relative to controls. Patients had higher frequencies than controls of roughly 5 TRBV segments, including TRBV5-6, TRBV5-1 and TRBV20-1. The authors found that F measure strongly co-clustered same-batch samples.

Unique-molecular-identifier-tagged TCR beta cDNA libraries were used. Between roughly 1 and 10 million T cells gave rise to roughly 0.5 million cDNA molecules. Using its own MiXCR run on the PCR reads, TCRdb lists one record per CDR3 protein. This sample has approximately 150,000 distinct CDR3 sequences; approximately 30% occur once, and the top ten carry about 1.6%. CDR1 and CDR2 from the germline V gene are SGHRS and YFSETQ. V gave up 3 bases and J gave up 7 bases, with 16 bases separating them. The CDR3 is 14 residues long. Source material: blood. The J gene is TRBJ1-2, the V gene TRBV5-1; D possibly corresponds to TRBD1 (5 bases). This clonotype was sampled from a girl under 18 with multiple sclerosis. The CDR3 nucleotides read TGCGCCAGCAGCTCTCCGTGGCGGGGACTTGGCTACACCTTC. It is translated as CASSSPWRGLGYTF.